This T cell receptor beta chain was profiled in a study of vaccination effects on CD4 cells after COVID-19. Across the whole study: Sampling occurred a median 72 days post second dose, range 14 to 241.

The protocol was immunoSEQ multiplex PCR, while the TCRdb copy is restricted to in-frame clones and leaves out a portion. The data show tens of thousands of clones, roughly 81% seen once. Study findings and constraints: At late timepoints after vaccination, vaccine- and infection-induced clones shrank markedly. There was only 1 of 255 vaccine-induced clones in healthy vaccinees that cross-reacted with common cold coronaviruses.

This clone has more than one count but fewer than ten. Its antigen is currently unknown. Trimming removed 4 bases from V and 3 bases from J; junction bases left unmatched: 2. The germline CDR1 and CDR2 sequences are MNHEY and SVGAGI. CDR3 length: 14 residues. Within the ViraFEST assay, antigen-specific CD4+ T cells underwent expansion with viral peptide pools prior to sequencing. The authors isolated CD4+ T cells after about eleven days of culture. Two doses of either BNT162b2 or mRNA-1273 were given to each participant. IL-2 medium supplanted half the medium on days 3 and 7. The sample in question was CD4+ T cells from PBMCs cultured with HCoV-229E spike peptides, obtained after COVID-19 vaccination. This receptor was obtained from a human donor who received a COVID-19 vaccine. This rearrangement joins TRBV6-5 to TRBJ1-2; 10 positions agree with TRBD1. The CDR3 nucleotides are TGTGCCAGCAGTTCCGGGACAGGGGACTATGGCTACACCTTC. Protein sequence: CASSSGTGDYGYTF.